This T cell receptor (beta chain) was identified during a study of shared clonotypes between healthy human individuals. General study points: Generally, estimated richness proved larger in naive subsets than it did in memory subsets. Shared clonotypes across all four donors exceeded non-shared ones in generation probability.

The CDR3 contains 14 residues. The germline V and J ends were trimmed by 3 bases and 5 bases, with 13 bases remaining between them. Germline V lookup: CDR1 MDHEN, CDR2 SYDVKM. The count of this clone is one. No antigen is known for it. Data came from immunoSEQ multiplex PCR; TCRdb stores just in-frame clones and leaves some out. The data contain fewer than 1.8 million clones, approximately 98.5% of them singletons. Sequencing was performed on naive CD4+ T cells sorted from blood. Subset indicated: CD45RA+ positively selected. This receptor was taken from a man aged 25-40 years in good health. The rearrangement uses TRBV28 and TRBJ1-2, with D unclear. As DNA, the CDR3 is TGTGCCAGCAGTTTCCCCCGGACGAAATATGGCTACACCTTC. Translated, it gives CASSFPRTKYGYTF.